These 2 T cell receptor beta chains were all obtained from the same sample, sequenced in a study of CD8 T cells in Susac syndrome (dated by TCRdb to about 2019). Libraries were made using the immunoSEQ multiplex PCR assay. RNA was extracted with the RNeasy kit and roughly 0.45 to 1 ug was reverse transcribed using random hexamers. TCRdb reprocessing: public reads trimmed at Q25 with fastp, clones called with MiXCR, in-frame beta chains kept. Every CDR3 protein is listed once, alongside the most common genes and DNA of its rows. Here the sample has 130,000 or so distinct CDR3 sequences; approximately 95% occur a single time. Approximately 0.11% of the sample is taken by the ten largest. Material for sequencing was CD4+ T cells from PBMCs. The receptors originated from a human donor with multiple sclerosis.

V usage is TRBV6-5 and J usage is TRBJ1-5; D is uncertain. The germline V gene has CDR1 MNHEY and CDR2 SVGAGI. The V gene lost 0 bases and the J gene lost 0 bases, with 15 bases spanning the gap. The CDR3 runs to 18 residues. CDR3 amino acids: CASSYSPLGGISNQPQHF. The CDR3 bases are TGTGCCAGCAGTTACTCCCCTTTAGGAGGGATTAGCAATCAGCCCCAGCATTTT.

The genes are TRBV6-1 and TRBJ2-1; a possible D gene is TRBD1 (5 bases). The CDR3 length is 13 residues. Germline V gene lookup returns CDR1 MNHNS and CDR2 SASEGT. Trimming took off 4 bases at V and 7 bases at J, with 11 bases between the two ends. The CDR3 protein is CASSGQGRNEQFF. CDR3 nucleotide sequence: TGTGCCAGCAGTGGTCAGGGTAGAAATGAGCAGTTCTTC.